Presented here are 8 T cell receptor beta chains from one specimen sequenced in a study of cytomegalovirus exposure and HLA in healthy donors. The PCR ran on 60 Vbeta and 13 Jbeta primers. Assay used: immunoSEQ multiplex PCR; TCRdb lists only in-frame clones, some missing. This sample has more than 85,000 clones; around 68% occur once, and the top ten carry 0.95% to 1.5%. The sequenced sample consisted of PBMCs. Every receptor here comes from a female donor in good health and CMV-seronegative.

The genes are TRBV27 and TRBJ2-7; 9 positions agree with TRBD2. Germline CDR1 reads MNHEY; CDR2 reads SMNVEV (reference sequence). V lost 5 bases, J lost 3 bases, and 14 bases stayed unmatched. The CDR3 covers 17 residues. In DNA, the CDR3 is TGTGCCAGCAGTCCCCCTCCGCTAGCGGGACTTAACTACGAGCAGTACTTC. Its protein product is CASSPPPLAGLNYEQYF.

The chain is built from TRBV4-1 and TRBJ1-5, with TRBD1 matching over 7 bases. CDR3 length: 18 residues. The V gene end was trimmed by 0 bases and the J gene end by 7 bases; junction bases not matched to a gene: 15. Germline V gives CDR1 MGHRA, CDR2 YSYEKL. The CDR3 region has the DNA TGCGCCAGCAGCCAAGACCCGGGACAGCCAGTAAGGGTACAGCCCCAGCATTTT. Translated: CASSQDPGQPVRVQPQHF.

The V gene is TRBV5-5, the J gene TRBJ2-7; TRBD2 matches 7 bases. Trimming cost V 2 bases and J 6 bases; bases outside gene matches: 8. Per germline, CDR1 SGHKS and CDR2 YYEKEE (reference sequence). The CDR3 runs to 14 residues. The chain's CDR3 is CASSLAGTPVEQYF. The CDR3 DNA is TGTGCCAGCAGCTTAGCGGGAACCCCCGTCGAGCAGTACTTC.

The J gene is TRBJ2-5, the V gene TRBV28; perhaps TRBD1 as D (5 bases). The CDR3 extends over 14 amino acids. V was clipped by 4 bases and J by 3 bases, with 12 bases between them. Germline CDR1 reads MDHEN; CDR2 reads SYDVKM. Here the CDR3 DNA reads TGTGCCAGCAGTTCCGCGCAGGGTAAAGAGACCCAGTACTTC. It yields the protein CASSSAQGKETQYF.

This chain connects TRBV19 to TRBJ2-7, with D perhaps matching TRBD2 (5 bases). Germline CDR1 reads LNHDA; CDR2 reads SQIVND (reference sequence). Trimming pared 1 base from V and 2 bases from J, leaving 9 bases between. The length of the CDR3 is 14 residues. CDR3 nucleotides: TGTGCCAGTAGTATAGTCAGCGGTACCTACGAGCAGTACTTC. It translates to CASSIVSGTYEQYF.

CDR3 in amino acids: CASSISRRANTEAFF. The CDR3 DNA reads TGTGCCAGTAGTATTTCCCGCAGGGCGAACACTGAAGCTTTCTTT. The chain has TRBV19 and TRBJ1-1; D is possibly TRBD1 (5 bases). Germline V gives CDR1 LNHDA, CDR2 SQIVND (reference sequence). V was cut by 3 bases and J by 1 base, with 12 bases left in between. CDR3 length equals 15 residues.

In the case of this clone: The sample has other DNA sequences that encode this CDR3 too. J is TRBJ1-1 and V is TRBV5-6, with TRBD1 matching over 8 bases. Trimming cost V 3 bases and J 5 bases; bases outside gene matches: 15. Germline CDR1 is SGHDT and CDR2 is YYEEEE. The CDR3 sequence is 17 residues long. CDR3 loop: CASSSPIGQGVGTEAFF. CDR3 bases: TGTGCCAGCAGCTCACCTATAGGACAGGGAGTGGGAACTGAAGCTTTCTTT.

The V and J genes are TRBV5-4 and TRBJ1-1; 8 nucleotides align to TRBD1. The CDR3 has 14 residues. V was clipped by 2 bases and J by 1 base; unmatched bases: 1. CDR1 and CDR2 (germline): SGHNT, YYREEE (reference sequence). The CDR3: CASSFRGQNTEAFF. The CDR3, as DNA: TGTGCCAGCAGCTTCAGGGGGCAGAACACTGAAGCTTTCTTT.